The rows below give T cell receptor beta chains drawn from one sample of a study of T cells expressing NK-cell markers. TCRdb derives one entry per CDR3 protein from the 5' RACE reads, leaving out DNA. The listing contains 300,000 to 500,000 distinct CDR3 sequences. Sample: blood T cells: a sorted CD56 or NKG2C T cell subset, CD4+ or CD8+ T cells, or bulk PBMC T cells (not recorded which). The receptor set was obtained from a woman in her forties or fifties in good health. CDR3s include the opening cysteine and the closing phenylalanine or tryptophan. The order of the fields is J gene, V gene, CDR3 protein.

J gene: TRBJ2-5; V gene: TRBV7-9; CDR3 protein: CASSFGTYETQYF
J gene: TRBJ2-7; V gene: TRBV7-3; CDR3 protein: CASSLNGGTSSYEQYF
J gene: TRBJ2-5; V gene: TRBV3-1; CDR3 protein: CASSPSGQETQYF
J gene: TRBJ1-2; V gene: TRBV30; CDR3 protein: CACRDNYGYTF
J gene: TRBJ2-3; V gene: TRBV3-1; CDR3 protein: CASSPGPDTQYF
J gene: TRBJ2-3; V gene: TRBV24-1; CDR3 protein: CATSDFAGGGTDTQYF
J gene: TRBJ1-2; V gene: TRBV6-5; CDR3 protein: CASSPRGWDYGYTF
J gene: TRBJ2-3; V gene: TRBV11-3; CDR3 protein: CASSLSGLADTQYF
J gene: TRBJ1-1; V gene: TRBV13; CDR3 protein: CASSLGGPTLGAFF
J gene: TRBJ2-1; V gene: TRBV5-1; CDR3 protein: CASALVGSNEQFF
J gene: TRBJ2-1; V gene: TRBV6-6; CDR3 protein: CASSLQLYNEQFF
J gene: TRBJ2-7; V gene: TRBV5-5; CDR3 protein: CASSFTQGASYEQYF